The table lists the clone carrying this TCR beta chain with many counts. No antigen is known for it. The data belong to a study of response to subunit inactivated influenza vaccine. In TCRdb, the RT-PCR reads were re-called with MiXCR into one record per CDR3 protein. The table includes 170,000 or so distinct CDR3 sequences, about 10% detected once. Broader study findings: Authors suggested that a seasonal influenza vaccination recruits few new T cells each time.

Germline loops: CDR1 SEHNR, CDR2 FQNEAQ (reference sequence). This CDR3 contains 12 residues. Trimming took off 0 bases at V and 6 bases at J, with 3 bases between the two ends. The sample was CD8+ T cells sorted from PBMCs, taken approximately 25 months after vaccination. This clonotype was obtained from a man aged 45 to 70 who received an inactivated influenza vaccine. The genes are TRBV7-9 and TRBJ1-5; D gene unclear. Written as DNA, the CDR3 is TGTGCCAGCAGCTTAGCAAGTCAGCCCCAGCATTTT. Protein: CASSLASQPQHF.